This T cell receptor beta chain was sequenced during a study of T cells in Graves' hyperthyroidism and ophthalmopathy. At the level of the study: Blood from the periphery was taken at initial diagnosis, before any treatment.

Germline assignment: CDR1 PRHDT and CDR2 FYEKMQ (reference sequence). V shed 5 bases and J shed 0 bases, with 11 bases lying between them. CDR3 size: 15 residues. Authors of the study amplified TCR beta CDR3 regions from RNA transcripts. First-round RT-PCR targeting the TCR CDR3 was performed with the HTBI primer set. TCRdb re-called the multiplex PCR reads through MiXCR, storing one row per CDR3 protein. There are about 610,000 distinct CDR3 sequences in the sample; roughly 14% occur only once, and approximately 4.2% lies in the top ten. The rearrangement joins TRBV13 to TRBJ1-5, with D unresolved. The sample consisted of blood. This receptor was identified in a woman aged 35 to 49 with Graves' ophthalmopathy. The CDR3 nucleotides read TGTGCCAGCAGCCACGGGATTTATAGCAATCAGCCCCAGCATTTT. Amino acid sequence: CASSHGIYSNQPQHF. The full variable domain, rest sourced from reference TRBV13 and TRBJ1-5, is AAGVIQSPRHLIKEKRETATLKCYPIPRHDTVYWYQQGPGQDPQFLISFYEKMQSDKGSIPDRFSAQQFSDYHSELNMSSLELGDSALYFCASSHGIYSNQPQHFGDGTRLSIL.